This T cell receptor beta chain was found in a study of blood T cell repertoires in COVID-19 (TCRdb year 2020). Describing the broader study: Samples covering the acute and convalescent phases of COVID-19 were provided by collaborators in the United States, Italy and Spain. The repertoires were released in a freely available public database meant as a resource for research on the immune response to SARS-CoV-2. The dataset comprised deeply sampled blood TCRbeta repertoires from subjects exposed to, actively infected with, or recovered from COVID-19. The prospective study material was composed of cDNA or gDNA derived from T cells, B-cell-depleted T cells, or PBMCs. Samples were obtained from the ongoing ImmuneRACE study (first 160 participants) and from roughly 1,300 subjects provided by 6 global collaborators. HLA class I and class II types, where available, came from metadata supplied by the sample provider rather than from assay-based typing. The sample metadata nearly always contained a de-identified subject ID, COVID-19 status, age in years and sex.

The CDR3 measures 15 amino acids from cysteine to phenylalanine. Only CDR3 DNA is held: 45 bases, read in frame from base 1. Via the germline V gene, CDR1 is MNHEY and CDR2 SVGAGI. The junction shows trimming of 4 bases on V and 4 bases on J, plus 16 bases between the germline ends. Results and caveats for the whole study, not just this receptor: The amount of clinical and demographic metadata varied by source and participant and was provided uncurated.

Each collaborating institution followed its own protocols to collect whole blood in K2EDTA tubes. For TCRbeta analysis, collaborators shipped samples in one of three forms: frozen whole blood, isolated PBMCs, or DNA extracted from either of those sample types. In the case of this clone: Its binding antigen is unknown. Base qualities are missing; no much larger clone stands one base away.

TCRbeta CDR3 regions were amplified from genomic DNA using the immunoSEQ Assay, a bias-controlled multiplex PCR. On the study's bioinformatics: Nucleated cell counts per sample were estimated from amplification of reference gene primers within the assay. Sequence reads were collapsed and filtered to measure the absolute abundance of every unique TCRbeta CDR3 rearrangement. Productive Simpson clonality was computed per sample as the square root of Simpson's diversity index over productive rearrangements. This is the immuneACCESS table as TCRdb keeps it, with only in-frame sequences that have V and J called. A part of the clones is gone; compared with another copy, unresolved V genes explain less than half, and the rest is unexplained. The V and J calls and the clone size are those of that table, but D and trimming were determined from the DNA. The table for this sample lists roughly 130,000 clones; 80% to 90% of them were counted only once. In total, the top ten clones hold around 3.4% of the sample.

The specimen sequenced was peripheral blood. The TCR sequence derives from a woman aged 55-75 years with acute or convalescent COVID-19. The rearrangement joined TRBV6-5 to TRBJ1-1, and possibly TRBD1, on 5 matching bases. The CDR3 here reads CASSSPGGLGTEAFF. The nucleotide sequence reads TGTGCCAGCAGTTCCCCGGGGGGTCTGGGCACTGAAGCTTTCTTT.